This T cell receptor beta chain was captured by sequencing in a study of blood T cell repertoires in COVID-19. The wider study: PBMCs, B-cell-depleted T cells, or T cells provided the cDNA or gDNA that made up the material.

The CDR3 contains 14 residues. The V gene lost 6 bases and the J gene lost 2 bases, with 12 bases spanning the gap. From germline, CDR1 is MNHEY and CDR2 SVGEGT. How the authors handled the data: Estimated nucleated cell counts came from reference gene primer amplification. Repertoires were generated with immunoSEQ multiplex PCR, while TCRdb's copy carries only in-frame clones and drops some. That table gives V, J and clone size, and the DNA gave D and trimming. The table has about 64,000 clones, approximately 79% seen once. V and J are TRBV6-2 or TRBV6-3 and TRBJ2-3, with D possibly TRBD2 on 5 matching bases. The sample consisted of peripheral blood. The source of this sequence is a human donor in a cohort sampled during active COVID-19. Written as DNA, the CDR3 is TGTGCCAGCAGCGCCGGGGAGTCCACAGATACGCAGTATTTT. Translated: CASSAGESTDTQYF.